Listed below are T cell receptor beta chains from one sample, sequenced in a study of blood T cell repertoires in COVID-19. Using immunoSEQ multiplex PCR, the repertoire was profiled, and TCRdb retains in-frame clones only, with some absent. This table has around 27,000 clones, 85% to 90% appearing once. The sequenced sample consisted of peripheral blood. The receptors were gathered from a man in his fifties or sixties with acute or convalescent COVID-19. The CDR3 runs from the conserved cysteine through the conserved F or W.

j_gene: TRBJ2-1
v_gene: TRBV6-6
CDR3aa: CASNQLATNSYNEQFF

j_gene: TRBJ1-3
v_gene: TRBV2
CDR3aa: CASEPGRRNTIYF

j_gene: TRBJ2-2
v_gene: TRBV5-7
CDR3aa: CASSLKGTSGGLNTGELFF

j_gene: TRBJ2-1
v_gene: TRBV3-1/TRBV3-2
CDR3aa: CASSRDWTSPFF

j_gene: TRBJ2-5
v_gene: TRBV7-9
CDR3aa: CASSLGGYQETQYF

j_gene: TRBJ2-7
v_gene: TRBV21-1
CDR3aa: CASSKGREGEQYF

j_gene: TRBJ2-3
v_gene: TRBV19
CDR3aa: CASSTRTGSTDTQYF

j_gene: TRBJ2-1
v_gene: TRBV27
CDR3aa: CASSLSGTGLPYNEQFF

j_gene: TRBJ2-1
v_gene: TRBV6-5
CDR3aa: CASSYGQYNEQFF

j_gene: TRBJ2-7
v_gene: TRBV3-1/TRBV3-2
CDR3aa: CASSPRSGYEQYF

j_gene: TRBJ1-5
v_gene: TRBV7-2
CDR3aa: CASSLAGQGAGQPQHF

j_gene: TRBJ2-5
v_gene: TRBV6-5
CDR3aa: CASRSGGMAQYF

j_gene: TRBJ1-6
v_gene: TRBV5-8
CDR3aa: CASIPGSYNSPLHF

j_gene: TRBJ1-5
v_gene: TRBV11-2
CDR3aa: CASSGQSNQPQHF

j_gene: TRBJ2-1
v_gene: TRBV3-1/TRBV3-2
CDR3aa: CASSILAGGRQDEQFF

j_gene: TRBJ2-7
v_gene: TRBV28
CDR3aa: CATRTGDYEQYF

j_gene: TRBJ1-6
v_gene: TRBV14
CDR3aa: CASSQDEGTVNSPLHF

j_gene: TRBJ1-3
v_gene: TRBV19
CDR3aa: CASSMGSTGNTIYF